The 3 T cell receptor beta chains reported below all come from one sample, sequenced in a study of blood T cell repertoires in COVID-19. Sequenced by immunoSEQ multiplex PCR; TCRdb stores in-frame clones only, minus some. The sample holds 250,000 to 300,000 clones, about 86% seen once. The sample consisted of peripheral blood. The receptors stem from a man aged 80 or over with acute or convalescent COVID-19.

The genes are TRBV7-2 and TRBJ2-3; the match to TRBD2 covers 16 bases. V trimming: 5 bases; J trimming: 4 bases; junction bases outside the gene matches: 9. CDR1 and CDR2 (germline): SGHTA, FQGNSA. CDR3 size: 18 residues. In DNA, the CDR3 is TGTGCCAGCAGCCCCCAGGGACTAGCGGGGGGGCCTGCAGATACGCAGTATTTT. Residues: CASSPQGLAGGPADTQYF. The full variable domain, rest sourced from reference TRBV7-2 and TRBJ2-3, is GAGVSQSPSNKVTEKGKDVELRCDPISGHTALYWYRQSLGQGLEFLIYFQGNSAPDKSGLPSDRFSAERTGGSVSTLTIQRTQQEDSAVYLCASSPQGLAGGPADTQYFGPGTRLTVL.

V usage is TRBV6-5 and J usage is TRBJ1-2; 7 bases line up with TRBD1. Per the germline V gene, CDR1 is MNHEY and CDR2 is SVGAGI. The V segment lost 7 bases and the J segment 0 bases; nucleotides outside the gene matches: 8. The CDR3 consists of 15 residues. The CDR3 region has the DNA TGTGCCAGCACCGCGGGACAGAGCACTAACTATGGCTACACCTTC. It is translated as CASTAGQSTNYGYTF.

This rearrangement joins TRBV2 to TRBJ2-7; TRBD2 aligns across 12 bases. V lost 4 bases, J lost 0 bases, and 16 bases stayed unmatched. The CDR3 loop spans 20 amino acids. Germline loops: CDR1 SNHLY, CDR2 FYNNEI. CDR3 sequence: CASSATGVLMTSGSSYEQYF. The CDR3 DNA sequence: TGTGCCAGCAGTGCAACAGGGGTTTTGATGACTAGCGGGAGCTCCTACGAGCAGTACTTC.